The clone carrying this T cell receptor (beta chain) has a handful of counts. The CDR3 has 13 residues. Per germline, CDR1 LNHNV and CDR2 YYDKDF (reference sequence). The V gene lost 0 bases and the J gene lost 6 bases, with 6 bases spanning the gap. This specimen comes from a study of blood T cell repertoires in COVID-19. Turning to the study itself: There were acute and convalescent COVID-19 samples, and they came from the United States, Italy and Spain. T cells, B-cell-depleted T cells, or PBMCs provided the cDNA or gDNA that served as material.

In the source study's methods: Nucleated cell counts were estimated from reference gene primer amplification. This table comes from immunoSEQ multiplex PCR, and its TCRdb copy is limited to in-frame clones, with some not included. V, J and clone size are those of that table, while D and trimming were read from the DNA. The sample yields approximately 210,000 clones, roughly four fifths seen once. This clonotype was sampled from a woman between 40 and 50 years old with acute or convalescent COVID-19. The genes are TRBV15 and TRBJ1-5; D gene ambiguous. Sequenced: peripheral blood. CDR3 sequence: CATSRDQRQPQHF. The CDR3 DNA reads TGTGCCACCAGCAGAGATCAGCGTCAGCCCCAGCATTTT.